One and the same sample provided the 2 T cell receptor beta chains below, sequenced in a study of beta chain features in type 1 diabetes. Sequencing targeted expressed TCRB transcripts, as all isolated RNA had been reverse transcribed. The assay was immunoSEQ multiplex PCR, and TCRdb's table has in-frame clones only and misses some. The data show 860,000 or so clones, about a sixth seen once. Sample: naive CD4+ T cells from blood. These receptors were collected from a woman aged 18-30 years in good health.

The chain carries TRBV19 and TRBJ2-2, with unresolved D. CDR3 length: 14 amino acids. Germline V lookup: CDR1 LNHDA, CDR2 SQIVND (reference sequence). V shed 6 bases and J shed 5 bases, with 13 bases lying between them. The CDR3 coding sequence is TGTGCCAGTAGACTACAGAGTTCTACCGGGGAGCTGTTTTTT. Protein sequence: CASRLQSSTGELFF. Looking up the rest from reference TRBV19 and TRBJ2-2 gives the full variable domain: DGGITQSPKYLFRKEGQNVTLSCEQNLNHDAMYWYRQDPGQGLRLIYYSQIVNDFQKGDIAEGYSVSREKKESFPLTVTSAQKNPTAFYLCASRLQSSTGELFFGEGSRLTVL.

This chain joins TRBV7-3 and TRBJ2-1; 12 bases are a match to TRBD2. Germline-derived CDR1 and CDR2 are SGHTA and FQGTGA. Trimming removed 5 bases from V and 9 bases from J; junction bases left unmatched: 2. This CDR3 spans 13 amino acids. The DNA of the CDR3 is TGTGCCAGCAGCACGGGACTAGCGGGTGAGCAGTTCTTC. This gives the protein CASSTGLAGEQFF. Full variable domain (outside the CDR3, taken from reference TRBV7-3 and TRBJ2-1): GAGVSQTPSNKVTEKGKYVELRCDPISGHTALYWYRQSLGQGPEFLIYFQGTGAADDSGLPNDRFFAVRPEGSVSTLKIQRTERGDSAVYLCASSTGLAGEQFFGPGTRLTVL.